The clone carrying this T cell receptor beta chain was seen only a few times. The antigen is not known. Once RNA had been extracted, it was reverse transcribed into cDNA to act as the sequencing template. Measured with immunoSEQ multiplex PCR; TCRdb has only the in-frame clones, and not every one. The sample records 50,000 to 80,000 clones, 44% being singletons. Per the germline V gene, CDR1 is MNHEY and CDR2 is SMNVEV (reference sequence). CDR3 length: 13 amino acids. Trimming cost V 9 bases and J 3 bases, with 11 bases left between them. This entry is derived from a study of CD8+ T cells in alopecia areata. Regarding the study as a whole: For lesional scalp, especially alopecia totalis/universalis, clonality was higher than in normal scalp.

Sequencing was performed on NKG2D-low CD8+ T cells sorted from blood. This receptor was identified in a human donor with alopecia areata. The chain is built from TRBV27 and TRBJ2-2; a weak D match, TRBD2 (6 bases). The CDR3 DNA reads TGTGCCAGTTTCGGAGGGGACACCGGGGAGCTGTTTTTT. Residues: CASFGGDTGELFF.